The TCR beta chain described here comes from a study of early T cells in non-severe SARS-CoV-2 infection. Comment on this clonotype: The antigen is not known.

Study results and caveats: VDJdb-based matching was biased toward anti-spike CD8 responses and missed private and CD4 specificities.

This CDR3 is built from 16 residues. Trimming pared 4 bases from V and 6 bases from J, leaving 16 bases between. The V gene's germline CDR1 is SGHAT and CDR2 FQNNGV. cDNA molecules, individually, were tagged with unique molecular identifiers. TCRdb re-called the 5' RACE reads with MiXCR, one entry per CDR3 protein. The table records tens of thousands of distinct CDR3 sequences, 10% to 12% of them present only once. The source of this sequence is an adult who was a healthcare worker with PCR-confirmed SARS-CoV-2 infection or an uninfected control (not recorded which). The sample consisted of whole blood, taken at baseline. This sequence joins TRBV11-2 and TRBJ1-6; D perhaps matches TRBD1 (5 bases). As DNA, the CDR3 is TGTGCCAGCAGCTACTTGCACGGAGGGGTTAATTCACCCCTCCACTTT. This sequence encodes CASSYLHGGVNSPLHF.